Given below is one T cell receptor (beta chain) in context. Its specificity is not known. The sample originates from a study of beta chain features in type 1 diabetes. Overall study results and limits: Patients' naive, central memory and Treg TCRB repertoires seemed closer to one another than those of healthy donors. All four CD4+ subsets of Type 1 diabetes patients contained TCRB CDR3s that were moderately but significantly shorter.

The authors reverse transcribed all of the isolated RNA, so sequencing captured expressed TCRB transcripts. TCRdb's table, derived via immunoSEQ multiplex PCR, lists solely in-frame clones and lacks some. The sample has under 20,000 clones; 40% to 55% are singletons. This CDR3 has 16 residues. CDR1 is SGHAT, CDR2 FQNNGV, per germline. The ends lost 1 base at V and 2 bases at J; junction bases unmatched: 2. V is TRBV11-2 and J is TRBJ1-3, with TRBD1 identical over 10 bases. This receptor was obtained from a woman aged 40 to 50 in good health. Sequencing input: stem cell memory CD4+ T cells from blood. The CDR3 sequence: CASSLAGTGAGNTIYF. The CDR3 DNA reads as TGTGCCAGCAGCTTAGCCGGGACAGGGGCTGGAAACACCATATATTTT.